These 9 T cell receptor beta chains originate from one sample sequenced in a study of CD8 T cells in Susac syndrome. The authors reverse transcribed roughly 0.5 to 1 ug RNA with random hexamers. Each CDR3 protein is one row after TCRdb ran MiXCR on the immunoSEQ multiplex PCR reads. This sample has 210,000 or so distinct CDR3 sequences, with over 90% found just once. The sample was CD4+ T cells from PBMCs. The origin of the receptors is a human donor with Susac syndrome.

This chain's CDR3 is CASSPTGVSNQPQHF. CDR3 DNA sequence: TGTGCCAGCAGCCCTACAGGGGTAAGCAATCAGCCCCAGCATTTT. V usage is TRBV7-9 and J usage is TRBJ1-5; TRBD1 matches at 7 bases. V shed 5 bases, J shed 1 base, and the junction held 5 bases outside the gene matches. Germline assignment: CDR1 SEHNR and CDR2 FQNEAQ (reference sequence). CDR3 size: 15 residues. Full variable domain (missing parts from reference TRBV7-9 and TRBJ1-5): DTGVSQNPRHKITKRGQNVTFRCDPISEHNRLYWYRQTLGQGPEFLTYFQNEAQLEKSRLLSDRFSAERPKGSFSTLEIQRTEQGDSAMYLCASSPTGVSNQPQHFGDGTRLSIL.

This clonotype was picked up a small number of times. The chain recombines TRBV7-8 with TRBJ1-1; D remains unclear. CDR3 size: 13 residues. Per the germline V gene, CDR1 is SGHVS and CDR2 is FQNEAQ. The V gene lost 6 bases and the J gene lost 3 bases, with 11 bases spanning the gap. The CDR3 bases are TGTGCCAGCAGTTTATTGAGGGACACTGAAGCTTTCTTT. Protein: CASSLLRDTEAFF.

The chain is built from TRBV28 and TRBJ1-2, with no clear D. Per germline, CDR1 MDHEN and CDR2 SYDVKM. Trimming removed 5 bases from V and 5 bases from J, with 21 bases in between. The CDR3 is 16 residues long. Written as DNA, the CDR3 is TGTGCCAGCAGTGTCGAACTAAGATCAATAGGGTATGGCTACACCTTC. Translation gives CASSVELRSIGYGYTF.

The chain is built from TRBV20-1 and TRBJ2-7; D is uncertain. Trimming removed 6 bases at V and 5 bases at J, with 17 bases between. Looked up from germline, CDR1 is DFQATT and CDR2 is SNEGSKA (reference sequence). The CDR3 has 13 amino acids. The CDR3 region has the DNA TGCAGTGCCCTTAGGCCCGGCCCCAACGAGCAGTACTTC. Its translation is CSALRPGPNEQYF.

This chain's CDR3 is CASSLESNTGELFF. The CDR3 nucleotides read TGTGCCAGCAGCTTGGAGTCGAACACCGGGGAGCTGTTTTTT. The chain couples TRBV7-2 to TRBJ2-2; no clear D gene. V dropped 3 bases and J dropped 0 bases, with 5 bases sitting between them. The CDR3 extends over 14 amino acids. Germline CDR1 reads SGHTA; CDR2 reads FQGNSA.

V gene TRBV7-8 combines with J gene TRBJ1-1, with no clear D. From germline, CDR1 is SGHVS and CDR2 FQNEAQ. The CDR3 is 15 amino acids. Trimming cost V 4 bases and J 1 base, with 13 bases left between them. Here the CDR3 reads CASSSAGSTNTEAFF. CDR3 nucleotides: TGTGCCAGCAGCTCGGCCGGGTCGACGAACACTGAAGCTTTCTTT.

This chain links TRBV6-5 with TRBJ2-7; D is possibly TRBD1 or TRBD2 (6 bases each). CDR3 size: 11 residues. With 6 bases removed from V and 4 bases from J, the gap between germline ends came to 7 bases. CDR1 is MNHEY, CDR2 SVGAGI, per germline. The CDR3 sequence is CASRGGYEQYF. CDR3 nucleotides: TGTGCCAGCAGAGGGGGGTACGAGCAGTACTTC.

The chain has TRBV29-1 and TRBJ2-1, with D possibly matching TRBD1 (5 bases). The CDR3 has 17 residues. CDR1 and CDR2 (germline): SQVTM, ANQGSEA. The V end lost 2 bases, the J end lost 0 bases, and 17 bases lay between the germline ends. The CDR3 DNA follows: TGCAGCGTTGAAACTGTAGGGGCCGTTTCCTCCTACAATGAGCAGTTCTTC. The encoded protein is CSVETVGAVSSYNEQFF.

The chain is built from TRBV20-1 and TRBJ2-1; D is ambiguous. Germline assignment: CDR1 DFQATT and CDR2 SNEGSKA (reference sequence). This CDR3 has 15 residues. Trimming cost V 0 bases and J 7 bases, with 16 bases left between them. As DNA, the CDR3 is TGCAGTGCTAGAGATGCGAGGCCTCGAGCGAATGAGCAGTTCTTC. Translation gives CSARDARPRANEQFF.